A selection of T cell receptor beta chains follows, all from one sample in a study of blood T cell repertoires in COVID-19. Produced via immunoSEQ multiplex PCR; TCRdb's table is partial and in-frame only. The sample shows under 400,000 clones, roughly 90% of them seen only once. The sample was PBMCs or T cells enriched from blood (not recorded which). These receptor sequences come from a woman between 25 and 40 years old who had been exposed to COVID-19. CDR3s include the opening cysteine and the closing phenylalanine or tryptophan. The order of the fields is D gene, V gene, J gene, clone size, CDR3 protein, CDR3 DNA. The D gene is left open where the match is weak. Clone size, where shown, is once, few, many, or a class for clones that have expanded.

TRBD1,TRBV9,TRBJ1-1,-,CASSGTPHRGNTEAFF,TGTGCCAGCAGCGGGACCCCTCACAGGGGGAACACTGAAGCTTTCTTT
-,TRBV15,TRBJ2-2,-,CATSRDAYTGELFF,TGTGCCACCAGCAGAGATGCGTACACCGGGGAGCTGTTTTTT
TRBD2,TRBV12-3/TRBV12-4,TRBJ2-1,-,CASSPSGRGQFF,TGTGCCAGCAGCCCTAGCGGGAGAGGGCAGTTCTTC
TRBD1,TRBV6-5,TRBJ2-7,once,CASSPGTAYEQYF,TGTGCCAGCAGTCCCGGGACAGCCTACGAGCAGTACTTC
TRBD1,TRBV19,TRBJ1-5,-,CASTLEAGGSTQPQHF,TGTGCCAGTACATTGGAGGCAGGGGGCTCGACACAGCCCCAGCATTTT
TRBD1,TRBV29-1,TRBJ2-7,-,CSVEDWGTGQVFYEQYF,TGCAGCGTTGAAGATTGGGGGACAGGGCAAGTTTTCTACGAGCAGTACTTC
-,TRBV3-1/TRBV3-2,TRBJ1-1,-,CASSQAGVLEAFF,TGTGCCAGCAGCCAAGCAGGGGTCCTTGAAGCTTTCTTT
-,TRBV19,TRBJ1-6,-,CASSAGTFFNNSPLHF,TGTGCCAGTAGTGCCGGGACTTTTTTCAATAATTCACCCCTCCACTTT
TRBD2,TRBV6-6,TRBJ2-5,-,CASSPYSGAETQYF,TGTGCCAGCAGCCCCTATAGCGGGGCAGAGACCCAGTACTTC
TRBD1,TRBV18,TRBJ1-2,-,CASSPPPTGVGGYTF,TGTGCCAGCTCACCACCTCCGACAGGGGTCGGGGGCTACACCTTC
TRBD2,TRBV13,TRBJ2-7,-,CASSTRTSQPYEQYF,TGTGCCAGCAGCACCCGGACTAGCCAACCCTACGAGCAGTACTTC
-,TRBV28,TRBJ2-7,-,CASSSGIYEQYF,TGTGCCAGCAGTTCAGGAATCTACGAGCAGTACTTC
-,TRBV4-1,TRBJ1-3,-,CASSPGGQLGNTIYF,TGCGCCAGCAGCCCCGGAGGACAGCTTGGAAACACCATATATTTT
-,TRBV9,TRBJ2-7,-,CASSVFGSSYEQYF,TGTGCCAGCAGCGTATTCGGGAGCTCTTACGAGCAGTACTTC